The 13 T cell receptor beta chains listed next were all sequenced from one sample in a study of T cell clones after liver transplantation. Libraries were prepared by immunoSEQ multiplex PCR; TCRdb keeps only in-frame clonotypes and omits some of them. Among tens of thousands of clones, around four fifths were seen once, and the ten largest hold less than 3.5%. Sequenced material: CD4+ T cells from blood, taken at the 22-month timepoint. The source of these receptors is a human patient who received a liver transplant. Some T cells may be provided by the graft donor.

This clone was found a few times. V usage is TRBV4-3 and J usage is TRBJ2-3; 8 nucleotides agree with TRBD2. This CDR3 is 13 amino acids long. J lost 5 bases, V lost 2 bases, and 0 bases had no gene match. Germline CDR1 is LGHNA and CDR2 is YSLEER. CDR3 amino acids: CASSQSGGDTQYF. CDR3 nucleotides: TGCGCCAGCAGCCAAAGCGGGGGAGATACGCAGTATTTT.

This clone is labeled medium-sized. This chain uses TRBV27 with TRBJ1-1, with unresolved D. CDR3 size: 12 residues. Trimming left V 6 bases short and J 3 bases short, with 8 bases between. Germline V gene lookup returns CDR1 MNHEY and CDR2 SMNVEV (reference sequence). CDR3 DNA sequence: TGTGCCAGCAGGGACCCCCACACTGAAGCTTTCTTT. It specifies CASRDPHTEAFF.

This clone appeared a few times. This chain joins TRBV5-1 and TRBJ2-6, with TRBD1 matching 8 bases. V lost 4 bases, J lost 0 bases, and 9 bases stayed unmatched. The CDR3 sequence is 18 residues long. Germline V gene data show CDR1 as SGHRS and CDR2 as YFSETQ. CDR3 DNA: TGCGCCAGCAGCCACTTGGGACAGGCAAGCTCTGGGGCCAACGTCCTGACTTTC. It translates to CASSHLGQASSGANVLTF.

This clone appeared a few times. This sequence joins TRBV5-6 and TRBJ2-3; D is unclear. Germline-derived CDR1 and CDR2 are SGHDT and YYEEEE. CDR3 size: 12 residues. The ends were cut back, 3 bases at V and 3 bases at J, with 5 bases in the middle. The CDR3 nucleotides are TGTGCCAGCAGCTATCTTACAGATACGCAGTATTTT. This translates into CASSYLTDTQYF.

The rearrangement joins TRBV30 to TRBJ2-7; D gene unclear. Germline V gene lookup returns CDR1 GTSNPN and CDR2 SVGIG (reference sequence). The CDR3 length is 11 residues. Trimming left V 2 bases short and J 4 bases short, with 6 bases between. DNA of the CDR3: TGTGCCTGGAGTAAGGGTTACGAGCAGTACTTC. Its translation: CAWSKGYEQYF.

The rearrangement uses TRBV5-5 and TRBJ2-7, with TRBD2 as a possible D gene (5 bases). V was trimmed by 0 bases and J by 6 bases, leaving 19 bases between them. CDR3 size: 16 residues. Germline V gene data show CDR1 as SGHKS and CDR2 as YYEKEE (reference sequence). CDR3 in amino acids: CASSLEGGPWMVEQYF. The CDR3 DNA sequence: TGTGCCAGCAGCTTGGAGGGCGGGCCCTGGATGGTCGAGCAGTACTTC.

This clone was seen a handful of times. J is TRBJ2-3 and V is TRBV5-1; no firm D call. The V end lost 1 base, the J end lost 6 bases, and 6 bases lay between the germline ends. CDR1 and CDR2 (germline): SGHRS, YFSETQ. This CDR3 contains 12 residues. The CDR3 DNA follows: TGCGCCAGCAGCTTGAAGTCCGATACGCAGTATTTT. This gives the protein CASSLKSDTQYF.

Sample share makes this clone medium-sized. The gene calls are TRBV2 and TRBJ1-5; D is uncertain. Germline-derived CDR1 and CDR2 are SNHLY and FYNNEI. CDR3 size: 14 residues. Trimming pared 0 bases from V and 6 bases from J, leaving 9 bases between. In DNA, the CDR3 is TGTGCCAGCAGTGAAGCTTTAGGTGTTCAGCCCCAGCATTTT. Translating gives CASSEALGVQPQHF. Combining the CDR3 with reference TRBV2 and TRBJ1-5 gives the whole variable domain EPEVTQTPSHQVTQMGQEVILRCVPISNHLYFYWYRQILGQKVEFLVSFYNNEISEKSEIFDDQFSVERPDGSNFTLKIRSTKLEDSAMYFCASSEALGVQPQHFGDGTRLSIL.

The gene calls are TRBV28 and TRBJ2-5; 7 positions agree with TRBD2. Germline V gene data show CDR1 as MDHEN and CDR2 as SYDVKM. CDR3 length: 16 amino acids. V dropped 6 bases and J dropped 0; count of bases not matched to a gene: 10. CDR3 nucleotide sequence: TGTGCCAGCAGGGGCGGGTCAGCGGGATACCAAGAGACCCAGTACTTC. Residues: CASRGGSAGYQETQYF. The variable domain in full, completed from reference TRBV28 and TRBJ2-5, reads DVKVTQSSRYLVKRTGEKVFLECVQDMDHENMFWYRQDPGLGLRLIYFSYDVKMKEKGDIPEGYSVSREKKERFSLILESASTNQTSMYLCASRGGSAGYQETQYFGPGTRLLVL.

The V and J genes are TRBV7-8 and TRBJ2-1, with 14 bases that match TRBD2. CDR3 length equals 16 residues. Germline values: CDR1 SGHVS, CDR2 FQNEAQ. Trimming at V came to 5 bases and at J to 4 bases, leaving 4 bases not matched to a gene. This CDR3 is CASSQRTSGGYNEQFF. The CDR3 bases are TGTGCCAGCAGCCAGCGGACTAGCGGGGGGTACAATGAGCAGTTCTTC.

This clone is a singleton in its sample. This rearrangement joins TRBV20-1 to TRBJ2-7, with D unresolved. This CDR3 has 11 residues. Germline V gene sequence: CDR1 DFQATT, CDR2 SNEGSKA (reference sequence). Trimming took off 6 bases at V and 2 bases at J, with 8 bases between the two ends. CDR3 nucleotides: TGCAGTGCCTCGATAGCCTACGAGCAGTACTTC. Translated: CSASIAYEQYF.

The CDR3 DNA reads TGTGCCTGGAGTGCGGCACCTCATAGCAATCAGCCCCAGCATTTT. Translation: CAWSAAPHSNQPQHF. The chain joins TRBV30 to TRBJ1-5; D is unclear. This CDR3 has 15 residues. V lost 1 base, J lost 0 bases, and 10 bases lay in between. Germline CDR1 GTSNPN, CDR2 SVGIG (reference sequence).

J is TRBJ2-3 and V is TRBV4-2; TRBD2 matches 9 bases. CDR1 LGHNA and CDR2 YNFKEQ come from the germline V gene. The J segment lost 5 bases and the V segment lost 4 bases, leaving 7 bases of the junction unmatched. The CDR3 is made up of 15 amino acids. The CDR3 loop is CASSLVAGVIDTQYF. The CDR3 DNA is TGTGCCAGCAGCCTAGTAGCGGGAGTGATAGATACGCAGTATTTT.